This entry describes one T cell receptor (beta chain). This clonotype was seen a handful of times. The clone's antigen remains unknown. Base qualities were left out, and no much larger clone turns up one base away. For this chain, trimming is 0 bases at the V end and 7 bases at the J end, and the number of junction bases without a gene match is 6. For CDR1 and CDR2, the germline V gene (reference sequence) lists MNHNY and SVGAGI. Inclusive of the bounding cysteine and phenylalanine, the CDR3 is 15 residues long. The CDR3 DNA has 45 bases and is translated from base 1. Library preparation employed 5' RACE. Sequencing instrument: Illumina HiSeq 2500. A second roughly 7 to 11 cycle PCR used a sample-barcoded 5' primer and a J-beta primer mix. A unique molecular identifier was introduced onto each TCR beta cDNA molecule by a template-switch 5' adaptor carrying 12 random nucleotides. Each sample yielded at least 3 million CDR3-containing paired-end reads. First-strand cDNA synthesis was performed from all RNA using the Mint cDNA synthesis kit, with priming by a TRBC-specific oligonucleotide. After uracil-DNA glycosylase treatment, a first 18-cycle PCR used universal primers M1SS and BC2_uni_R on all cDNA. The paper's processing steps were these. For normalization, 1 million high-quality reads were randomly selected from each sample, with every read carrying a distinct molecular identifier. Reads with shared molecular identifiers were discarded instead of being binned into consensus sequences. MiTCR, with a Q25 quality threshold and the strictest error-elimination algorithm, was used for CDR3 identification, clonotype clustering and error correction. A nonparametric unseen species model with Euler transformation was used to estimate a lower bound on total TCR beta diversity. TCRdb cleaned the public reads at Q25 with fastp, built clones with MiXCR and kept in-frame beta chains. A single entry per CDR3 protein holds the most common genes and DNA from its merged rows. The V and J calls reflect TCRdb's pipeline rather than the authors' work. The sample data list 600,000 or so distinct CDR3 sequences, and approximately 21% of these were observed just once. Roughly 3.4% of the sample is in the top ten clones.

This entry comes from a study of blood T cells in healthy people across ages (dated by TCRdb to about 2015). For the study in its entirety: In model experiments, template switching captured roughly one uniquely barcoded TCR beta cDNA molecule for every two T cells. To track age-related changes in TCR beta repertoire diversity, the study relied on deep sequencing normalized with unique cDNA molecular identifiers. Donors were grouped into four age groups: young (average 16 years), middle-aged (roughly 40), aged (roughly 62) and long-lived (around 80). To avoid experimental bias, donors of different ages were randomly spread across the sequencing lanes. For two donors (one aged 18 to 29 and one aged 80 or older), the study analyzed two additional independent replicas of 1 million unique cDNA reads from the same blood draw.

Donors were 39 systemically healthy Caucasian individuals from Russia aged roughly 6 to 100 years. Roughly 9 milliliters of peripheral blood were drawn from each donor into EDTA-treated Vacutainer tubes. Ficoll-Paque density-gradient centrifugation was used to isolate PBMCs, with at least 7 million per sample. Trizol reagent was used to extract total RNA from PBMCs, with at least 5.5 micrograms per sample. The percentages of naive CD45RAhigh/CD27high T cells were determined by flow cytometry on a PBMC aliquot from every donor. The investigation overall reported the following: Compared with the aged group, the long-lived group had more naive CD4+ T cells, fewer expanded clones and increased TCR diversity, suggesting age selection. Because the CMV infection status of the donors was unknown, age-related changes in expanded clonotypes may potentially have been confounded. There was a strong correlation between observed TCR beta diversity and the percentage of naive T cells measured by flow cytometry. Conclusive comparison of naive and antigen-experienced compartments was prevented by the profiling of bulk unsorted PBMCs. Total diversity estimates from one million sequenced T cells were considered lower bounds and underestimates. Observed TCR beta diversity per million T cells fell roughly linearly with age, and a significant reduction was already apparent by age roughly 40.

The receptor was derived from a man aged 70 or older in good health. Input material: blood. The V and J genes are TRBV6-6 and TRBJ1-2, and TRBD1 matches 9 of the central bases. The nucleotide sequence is TGTGCCAGCAGTTACTCCCTTCGACAGGGGGTTGGCTACACCTTC. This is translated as CASSYSLRQGVGYTF.